The 7 T cell receptor beta chains below were found in one sample sequenced in a study of PD-1 blockade in classical Hodgkin lymphoma. Here immunoSEQ multiplex PCR was the method, and the copy in TCRdb shows in-frame clones only, minus some. Found here are 75,000 to 100,000 clones, roughly 80% of them singletons; the top ten hold less than 20%. All patients experienced relapse after autologous stem cell transplantation, and brentuximab vedotin exposure was variable. The sequences come from peripheral blood mononuclear cells (PBMCs), collected before the second cycle of nivolumab. Every receptor here comes from a human donor with classical Hodgkin lymphoma.

The chain carries TRBV4-3 and TRBJ2-5, with D hard to call. Germline V CDR1 and CDR2: LGHNA, YSLEER. V was pared by 3 bases and J by 1 base, with 9 bases between. This CDR3 has 14 residues. CDR3 in DNA: TGCGCCAGCAGCCAGGACCTTTTCCAAGAGACCCAGTACTTC. Its translation: CASSQDLFQETQYF.

Note on this clone: Compared with germline, one end of the junction differs, possibly owing to a read error. The chain links TRBV28 to TRBJ1-2; TRBD1 agrees at 9 bases. Germline V gene lookup returns CDR1 MDHEN and CDR2 SYDVKM. This CDR3 has 13 residues. The CDR3 DNA reads as TGTGCCAGCAATTTACAGGGGGCTGGAGGCTACACCTTC. Residues: CASNLQGAGGYTF.

This chain joins TRBV7-3 and TRBJ2-3; D is undetermined. V lost 2 bases and J 0 bases, leaving 9 bases between the germline ends. This CDR3 contains 15 residues. Germline values: CDR1 SGHTA, CDR2 FQGTGA. The CDR3 region is CASSLLGPSTDTQYF. In DNA, the CDR3 is TGTGCCAGCAGCTTACTGGGTCCTAGCACAGATACGCAGTATTTT.

V usage is TRBV28 and J usage is TRBJ2-7; 9 bases are a match to TRBD1. This CDR3 region has 14 residues. Germline CDR1 reads MDHEN; CDR2 reads SYDVKM. V gave up 6 bases and J gave up 8 bases; unmatched junction bases: 11. The CDR3 region is CASRTPGQGSKQYF. The CDR3 bases are TGTGCCAGCAGAACCCCGGGACAGGGCTCGAAGCAGTACTTC. The entire variable domain, with the rest obtained from reference TRBV28 and TRBJ2-7, is as follows: DVKVTQSSRYLVKRTGEKVFLECVQDMDHENMFWYRQDPGLGLRLIYFSYDVKMKEKGDIPEGYSVSREKKERFSLILESASTNQTSMYLCASRTPGQGSKQYFGPGTRLTVT.

The chain recombines TRBV5-4 with TRBJ1-3, with D maybe TRBD1 (5 bases). Germline V gives CDR1 SGHNT, CDR2 YYREEE (reference sequence). The CDR3 covers 13 residues. The V and J ends lost 1 base and 8 bases respectively, with 10 bases between them. DNA of the CDR3: TGTGCCAGCAGCTTGTTTGGGGACCACACCATATATTTT. It encodes CASSLFGDHTIYF.

The chain is built from TRBV19 and TRBJ2-1; 11 bases agree with TRBD1. The CDR3 runs 17 residues. After removal of 5 bases from V and 5 bases from J, the junction contained 11 bases not matched to a gene. CDR1 is LNHDA, CDR2 SQIVND, per germline (reference sequence). DNA for the CDR3: TGTGCCAGTAGTCCGCGGACAGGGGGCAGTTTGAACAATGAGCAGTTCTTC. This gives the protein CASSPRTGGSLNNEQFF.

The rearrangement joins TRBV9 to TRBJ1-1; D uncertain. Trimming pared 0 bases from V and 3 bases from J, leaving 6 bases between. The CDR3 totals 13 residues. Per germline, CDR1 SGDLS and CDR2 YYNGEE. The CDR3 here is CASSVETYTEAFF. DNA of the CDR3: TGTGCCAGCAGCGTAGAAACGTACACTGAAGCTTTCTTT.